This section outlines one T cell receptor beta chain sequence together with its context. What this receptor recognizes is not known. Base qualities are not provided; no much larger clone lies one nucleotide away. A total of 29 patients with locally advanced or metastatic urothelial carcinoma, treated at Memorial Sloan Kettering on a trial protocol, made up the cohort. Peripheral blood mononuclear cells were collected pretreatment and during treatment, at between 1 and 8 total time points per patient. The Qiagen DNeasy Blood extraction kit was used to purify genomic DNA from total PBMCs and tumor samples. PBMCs were collected pretreatment and during treatment, and were isolated and stored as previously described. Synthetic TCR analog templates were spiked into each PCR to estimate absolute template abundance from read counts. TCRbeta CDR3 regions were amplified from genomic DNA with bias-controlled V and J gene primers using the immunoSEQ assay. Sequencing of rearranged TCRbeta segments was done at approximately 20X coverage. Per the original workflow: Clustering was used to correct sequencing errors, and CDR3s were annotated against IMGT so that V, D and J genes could be assigned. Downstream analyses used only productive TCRbeta rearrangements and left out out-of-frame or stop-codon sequences. Clonality was computed as one minus Shannon entropy normalized by the log of the number of unique productive sequences. Fisher's exact test with Benjamini-Hochberg correction, using a cutoff of adjusted p below 0.01, was how clones that differed between time points or between blood and tumor were identified. TCRdb mirrors the immuneACCESS table, restricted to in-frame sequences. Some clones are absent from its copies; in checked studies, under half trace to an unresolved V gene, and the reason for the others is unknown. V, J and clone size derive from that table, while D and trimming were established from the DNA sequence. The sample table holds about 52,000 clones, of which around 82% were seen once. The ten biggest clones cover about 6% of the sample.

Its CDR3 holds 13 amino acids, cysteine through phenylalanine. Only the CDR3 DNA is retained, 39 bases long and in frame from the first base. Cut back by 2 bases and 3 bases, the V and J ends lie 7 bases apart. Taken from the germline V gene (reference sequence), the CDR1 and CDR2 loops are SEHNR and FQNEAQ. This sample was included in a study of PD-L1 blockade in urothelial cancer (dated by TCRdb to about 2017). Study-level background: All patients started therapy in the mid-2010s and received atezolizumab 1,200 mg intravenously every 3 weeks. Pretreatment blood TCR-seq was available for under 35 patients, at least one posttreatment blood collection was obtained for some 24 patients, and tumor TCR-seq was available for some 24 patients. Pretreatment tumor samples, along with matched peripheral blood collected serially before and after atezolizumab treatment, underwent TCR sequencing. About 90% of the roughly 30 patients were males with bladder-origin urothelial cancer, and about 60% of the roughly 29 reported a prior smoking history. Blood samples yielded a median of roughly 150,000 T cells and roughly 80,000 unique TCRs, with median clonality 0.080. Patients had an ECOG performance status of 0 or 1 and had received between 0 and 3 prior chemotherapy regimens. In the same patients who had TCR sequencing, pretreatment tumors also underwent whole exome sequencing and RNA sequencing. Roughly ten patients achieved durable clinical benefit and some 20 did not. Durable clinical benefit meant progression-free survival longer than 6 months, and TCR features were also tested against progression-free and overall survival. An exploratory multi-omic analysis was conducted of the somatic, immune and clinical correlates of response to PD-L1 blockade with atezolizumab in urothelial cancer. Blood samples were analyzed 3 weeks after the start of treatment (second dose) and 6 weeks after the start of treatment. Summary of the overall study and its limitations: Greater expansion of tumor-associated TCR clones in peripheral blood 3 weeks after the start of treatment was observed in patients with durable benefit (n of about 20, p = 0.022). Small sample size (n ≈ 28) and many exploratory analyses mean the results are intended to be hypothesis-generating. A pretreatment peripheral blood TCR clonality below the median was linked to improved progression-free and overall survival.

Rearrangement joined TRBV7-9 to TRBJ1-2; no D gene call is confident. The clonotype originates from a man in his forties with urothelial cancer. The sequenced sample was PBMCs, obtained around atezolizumab (anti-PD-L1) treatment. The CDR3 amino acid sequence is: CASSLSLDYGYTF. The nucleotide sequence reads TGTGCCAGCAGCTTAAGTCTAGACTATGGCTACACCTTC.